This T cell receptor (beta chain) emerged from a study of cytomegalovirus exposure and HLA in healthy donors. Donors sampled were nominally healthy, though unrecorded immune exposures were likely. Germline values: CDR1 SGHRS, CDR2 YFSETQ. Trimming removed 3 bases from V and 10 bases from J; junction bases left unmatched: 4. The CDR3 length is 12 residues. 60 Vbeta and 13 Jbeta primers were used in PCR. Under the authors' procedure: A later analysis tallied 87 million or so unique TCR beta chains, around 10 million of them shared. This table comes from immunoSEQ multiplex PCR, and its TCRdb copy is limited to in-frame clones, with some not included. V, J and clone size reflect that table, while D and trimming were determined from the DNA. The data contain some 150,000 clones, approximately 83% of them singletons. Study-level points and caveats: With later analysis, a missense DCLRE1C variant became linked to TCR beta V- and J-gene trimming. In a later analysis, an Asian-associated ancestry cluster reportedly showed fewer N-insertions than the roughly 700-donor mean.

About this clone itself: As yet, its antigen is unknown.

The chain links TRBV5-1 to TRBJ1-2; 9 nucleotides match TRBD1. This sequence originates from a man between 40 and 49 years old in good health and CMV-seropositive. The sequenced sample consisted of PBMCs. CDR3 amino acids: CASSSGQGNYTF. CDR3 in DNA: TGCGCCAGCAGCTCTGGACAGGGGAACTACACCTTC.